The clone carrying this T cell receptor beta chain was recorded once. This sample is part of a study of blood T cell repertoires in COVID-19. Study as a whole: In each case, the material was cDNA or gDNA derived from T cells, B-cell-depleted T cells, or PBMCs.

Germline lookup yields CDR1 MNHEY and CDR2 SMNVEV (reference sequence). V shed 5 bases and J shed 1 base, with 14 bases lying between them. CDR3 length: 15 residues. The protocol was immunoSEQ multiplex PCR, while the TCRdb copy is restricted to in-frame clones and leaves out a portion. The data contain approximately 240,000 clones, around nine tenths of them singletons. The receptor's source is a woman younger than 30 who had recovered from COVID-19. Sequenced material: PBMCs or T cells enriched from blood (not recorded which). This chain connects TRBV27 to TRBJ1-2; D possibly corresponds to TRBD1 (5 bases). Written as DNA, the CDR3 is TGTGCCAGCAGTCCCCTCGACAGAATTAACTATGGCTACACCTTC. Its protein is CASSPLDRINYGYTF.